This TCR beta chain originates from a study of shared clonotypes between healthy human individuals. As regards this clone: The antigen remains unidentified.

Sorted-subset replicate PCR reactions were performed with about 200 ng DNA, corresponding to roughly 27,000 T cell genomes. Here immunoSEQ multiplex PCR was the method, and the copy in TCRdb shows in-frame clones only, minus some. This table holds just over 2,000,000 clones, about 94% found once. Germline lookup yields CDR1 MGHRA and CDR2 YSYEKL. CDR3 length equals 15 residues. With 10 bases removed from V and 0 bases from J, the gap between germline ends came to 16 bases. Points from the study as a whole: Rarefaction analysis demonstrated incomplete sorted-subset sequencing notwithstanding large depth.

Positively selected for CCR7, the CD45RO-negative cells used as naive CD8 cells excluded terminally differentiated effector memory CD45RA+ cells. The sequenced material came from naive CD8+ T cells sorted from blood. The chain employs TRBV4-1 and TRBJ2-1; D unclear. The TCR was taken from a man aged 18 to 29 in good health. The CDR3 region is CATAKEESSYNEQFF. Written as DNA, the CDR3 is TGCGCCACGGCAAAAGAAGAAAGCTCCTACAATGAGCAGTTCTTC.